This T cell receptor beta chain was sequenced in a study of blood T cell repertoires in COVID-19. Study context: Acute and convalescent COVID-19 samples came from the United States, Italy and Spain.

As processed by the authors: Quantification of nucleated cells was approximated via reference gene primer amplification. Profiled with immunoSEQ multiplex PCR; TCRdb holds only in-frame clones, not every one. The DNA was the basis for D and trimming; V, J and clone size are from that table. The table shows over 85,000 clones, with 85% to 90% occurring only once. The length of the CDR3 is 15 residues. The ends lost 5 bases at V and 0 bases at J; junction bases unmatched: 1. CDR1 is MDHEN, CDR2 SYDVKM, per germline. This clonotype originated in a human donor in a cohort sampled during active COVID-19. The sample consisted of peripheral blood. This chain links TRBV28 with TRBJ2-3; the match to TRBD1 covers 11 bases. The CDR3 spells CASSGDRGSTDTQYF. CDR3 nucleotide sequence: TGTGCCAGCAGTGGGGACAGGGGGAGCACAGATACGCAGTATTTT.